The count of the clone carrying this T cell receptor beta chain is one. The sample comes from a study of technical replicates of blood from several donors. The length of the CDR3 is 15 residues. The V segment lost 5 bases and the J segment 7 bases; nucleotides outside the gene matches: 7. Germline V gives CDR1 SGHRS, CDR2 YFSETQ. Here immunoSEQ multiplex PCR was the method, and the copy in TCRdb shows in-frame clones only, minus some. The sample comprises about 70,000 clones, roughly 96% of which are singletons, and approximately 0.2% rests with the top ten. Sequencing was done on a sample of T cells isolated from PBMCs. The chain has TRBV5-1 and TRBJ1-6; 9 bases line up with TRBD1. The clonotype was recovered from a human donor in good health. CDR3 nucleotides: TGCGCCAGCAGACCCGGACAGGGGCCCAATTCACCCCTCCACTTT. This gives the protein CASRPGQGPNSPLHF.